The 32 T cell receptor beta chains below all came from one sample that was sequenced in a study of patients with pleural tuberculosis (dated by TCRdb to the mid-2010s). The sample was run on an Illumina Genome Analyzer IIx. TCRdb's own reprocessing of the public reads used fastp at Q25 and MiXCR and kept productive beta chains. When rows share a CDR3 protein, they turn into one entry using the most common DNA and genes. A total of 25,000 to 30,000 distinct CDR3 sequences appear in this sample, 18% of them only once. The ten top clones hold about 3.5% of the sample. Sample: peripheral blood. These TCRs come from a human donor with pleural tuberculosis.

This clonotype was seen a few times. The rearrangement joins TRBV30 to TRBJ2-5; 14 bases are a match to TRBD2. CDR1 is GTSNPN and CDR2 is SVGIG in the germline V gene (reference sequence). The length of the CDR3 is 15 residues. The junction had 9 bases not matched to a gene; V was cut back by 6 bases and J by 6 bases. The chain's CDR3 is CACRGTSGRGKTQYF. The CDR3 DNA reads TGTGCCTGCAGAGGGACTAGCGGGAGAGGGAAGACCCAGTACTTC.

At least ten counts were recorded for this clonotype. The chain uses TRBV6-6 and TRBJ1-2; D perhaps matches TRBD1 (5 bases). Germline V CDR1 and CDR2: MNHNY, SVGAGI (reference sequence). Trimming pared 0 bases from V and 3 bases from J, leaving 8 bases between. This CDR3 is 14 amino acids long. The CDR3: CASSYSRGDYGYTF. DNA of the CDR3: TGTGCCAGCAGTTACTCTCGGGGGGACTATGGCTACACCTTC.

The table lists this clonotype with many counts. The V and J genes are TRBV7-2 and TRBJ2-5; D unresolved. V lost 2 bases and J 4 bases, leaving 2 bases between the germline ends. This CDR3 is built from 11 residues. The germline V gene has CDR1 SGHTA and CDR2 FQGNSA. CDR3 region: CASSLLETQYF. CDR3 bases: TGTGCCAGCAGCTTACTAGAGACCCAGTACTTC.

This clonotype was picked up many times. V gene TRBV10-2 combines with J gene TRBJ2-4, with D tentatively TRBD2 (5 bases). The CDR3 extends over 12 amino acids. V lost 2 bases to trimming and J lost 11 bases, with 10 bases between them. The germline V gene has CDR1 WSHSY and CDR2 SAAADI. The CDR3 nucleotides are TGCGCCAGCAGTGAGGATAGGACTGTTCAGTACTTC. It translates to CASSEDRTVQYF.

Comments on this clonotype: Compared with germline, one end of the junction differs, possibly owing to a read error. The gene calls are TRBV12-3 or TRBV12-4 and TRBJ1-5, with D unclear. The CDR3 extends over 13 amino acids. CDR3 DNA: TGTGCCAGCACCGAGACCGAAAATCAGCCCCAGCAGTTT. Its translation: CASTETENQPQQF.

This clonotype has at least ten counts. The chain recombines TRBV12-3 or TRBV12-4 with TRBJ1-3, with D perhaps matching TRBD1 (5 bases). V gave up 6 bases and J gave up 3 bases, with 15 bases separating them. The CDR3 consists of 15 residues. As DNA, the CDR3 is TGTGCCAGCAGCAAGGGACGGATAGATGGAAACACCATATATTTT. Residues: CASSKGRIDGNTIYF.

This clonotype appeared many times. This chain uses TRBV25-1 with TRBJ2-1; maybe TRBD2 (6 bases). The CDR3 is made up of 14 amino acids. Trimming took off 4 bases at V and 4 bases at J, with 11 bases between the two ends. CDR1 is MGHDK and CDR2 is SYGVNS in the germline V gene. CDR3 loop: CASSGTGSYNEQFF. CDR3 DNA sequence: TGTGCCAGCAGTGGAACCGGGAGTTACAATGAGCAGTTCTTC.

This clonotype is medium-sized (0.01 to 0.1%) in the sample. Written as DNA, the CDR3 is TGCGCCAGCAGTGAGGGGTGGGGTTATGGGCAGCCCCAGCATTTT. Its protein product is CASSEGWGYGQPQHF. The chain joins TRBV10-2 to TRBJ1-5; no reliable D call. The CDR3 totals 15 residues. The V and J ends lost 2 bases and 7 bases respectively, with 15 bases between them. Germline V lookup: CDR1 WSHSY, CDR2 SAAADI.

At least ten counts were recorded for this clonotype. The chain joins TRBV7-9 to TRBJ1-5, with D unclear. The CDR3 spans 14 residues. Trimming removed 5 bases at V and 5 bases at J, with 13 bases between. CDR1 is SEHNR, CDR2 FQNEAQ, per germline (reference sequence). CDR3 DNA: TGTGCCAGCAGCCCGGATTTCGTTGATCAGCCCCAGCATTTT. This encodes CASSPDFVDQPQHF.

The chain couples TRBV6-1 to TRBJ2-7; 10 nucleotides line up with TRBD1. Germline CDR1 and CDR2: MNHNS and SASEGT. This CDR3 spans 16 amino acids. Losses at the gene ends were 5 bases for V and 2 bases for J; bases not matched to a gene: 9. CDR3 loop: CASSQTGTGDPYEQYF. CDR3 DNA sequence: TGTGCCAGCAGTCAAACCGGGACAGGGGACCCCTACGAGCAGTACTTC.

Many counts were recorded for this clonotype. This chain connects TRBV2 to TRBJ2-7, with 7 bases matching TRBD1. The junction had 15 bases not matched to a gene; V was cut back by 11 bases and J by 2 bases. This CDR3 spans 15 amino acids. Germline lookup yields CDR1 SNHLY and CDR2 FYNNEI. CDR3 in amino acids: CAGSTNRGRTYEQYF. The CDR3 DNA sequence: TGTGCCGGGAGCACCAACAGGGGACGCACCTACGAGCAGTACTTC.

Only a few counts were recorded for this clonotype. Its ends do not fully match the called genes, so a read error is possible. The chain employs TRBV19 and TRBJ1-5; D ambiguous. Germline loops: CDR1 LNHDA, CDR2 SQIVND (reference sequence). The CDR3 consists of 13 residues. CDR3 region: CSSITGVNQPQHF. CDR3 in DNA: TGTTCCAGTATTACGGGCGTCAATCAGCCCCAGCATTTT.

This clonotype came up many times. The CDR3 DNA reads TGCAGCGTCGCGGACAGCCGTCTGGGGTACACTGAAGCTTTCTTT. Its translation: CSVADSRLGYTEAFF. The chain recombines TRBV29-1 with TRBJ1-1; the D gene is possibly TRBD1 (6 bases). The CDR3 runs to 15 residues. The V and J ends lost 6 bases and 3 bases respectively, with 20 bases between them. Germline CDR1 is SQVTM and CDR2 is ANQGSEA.

This clonotype was recorded at least ten times. The chain carries TRBV3-1 and TRBJ1-1; no clear D gene. The CDR3 is made up of 14 amino acids. With 1 base removed from V and 1 base from J, the gap between germline ends came to 7 bases. The germline V gene has CDR1 LGHDT and CDR2 YNNKEL (reference sequence). The CDR3 region is CASSQASRNTEAFF. As DNA, the CDR3 is TGTGCCAGCAGCCAAGCTTCAAGGAACACTGAAGCTTTCTTT.

This clonotype was recorded many times. The rearrangement uses TRBV20-1 and TRBJ2-5, with TRBD2 matching 7 bases. V was pared by 5 bases and J by 1 base, with 4 bases of the junction left unmatched. The germline CDR1 and CDR2 sequences are DFQATT and SNEGSKA (reference sequence). This CDR3 spans 13 amino acids. This CDR3 is CSAYGRAQETQYF. The CDR3 region has the DNA TGCAGTGCTTATGGGAGGGCCCAAGAGACCCAGTACTTC.

This clonotype was counted many times. J is TRBJ2-7 and V is TRBV4-3; TRBD1 aligns across 8 bases. Germline-derived CDR1 and CDR2 are LGHNA and YSLEER. The CDR3 loop spans 15 amino acids. The V segment lost 1 base and the J segment 5 bases; nucleotides outside the gene matches: 7. The CDR3: CASSQVLTGGNEQYF. The CDR3 bases are TGCGCCAGCAGCCAAGTACTAACAGGGGGAAACGAGCAGTACTTC.

About this clonotype itself: The CDR3 does not end in the conserved phenylalanine or tryptophan, so this is likely a read error. The chain links TRBV10-3 to TRBJ1-5; tentative D call: TRBD1 (5 bases). V was cut by 6 bases and J by 3 bases, with 15 bases left in between. The CDR3 totals 15 residues. Germline V lookup: CDR1 ENHRY, CDR2 SYGVKD. In DNA, the CDR3 is TGTGCCATCAGCCAAGGCCCAGGGAACAATCAGCCCCAGCATTCT. This codes for CAISQGPGNNQPQHS.

For this clonotype: Likely a read error: the CDR3 ends without its conserved phenylalanine or tryptophan. The chain links TRBV4-1 to TRBJ1-1; D uncertain. Germline loops: CDR1 MGHRA, CDR2 YSYEKL. The CDR3 is 15 amino acids. V was cut by 5 bases and J by 0 bases, with 13 bases left in between. CDR3 in DNA: TGCGCCAGCAGCGTGAGAGGGTGCATGAACACTGAAGCTTTCTTA. Protein product: CASSVRGCMNTEAFL.

By share of the sample, this clonotype is medium-sized. The rearrangement links TRBV28 to TRBJ2-7; D call uncertain. This CDR3 is built from 14 residues. Germline CDR1 and CDR2: MDHEN and SYDVKM. Trimming removed 7 bases at V and 0 bases at J, with 13 bases between. The CDR3 sequence is CASTTTEPSYEQYF. The CDR3 DNA sequence: TGTGCCAGCACGACAACAGAGCCCTCCTACGAGCAGTACTTC.

This clonotype was detected ten times or more. This sequence joins TRBV3-1 and TRBJ1-5; no clear D gene. Germline V lookup: CDR1 LGHDT, CDR2 YNNKEL (reference sequence). The CDR3 length is 15 residues. The germline V and J ends were trimmed by 1 base and 3 bases, with 10 bases remaining between them. The CDR3 region is CASSQVGGFNQPQHF. Written as DNA, the CDR3 is TGTGCCAGCAGCCAAGTTGGTGGATTCAATCAGCCCCAGCATTTT.

This clonotype was observed many times. This sequence joins TRBV3-1 and TRBJ2-7; no firm D call. The CDR3 has 14 residues. Germline values: CDR1 LGHDT, CDR2 YNNKEL (reference sequence). Trimming left V 6 bases short and J 0 bases short, with 12 bases between. The DNA for the CDR3 is TGTGCCAGCAGTCTACAAGGCATCTCCTACGAGCAGTACTTC. Encoded protein: CASSLQGISYEQYF.

This clonotype came up many times. CDR3: CSAPTGGTGANVLTF. As DNA, the CDR3 is TGCAGTGCCCCGACAGGGGGCACTGGGGCCAACGTCCTGACTTTC. V gene TRBV20-1 combines with J gene TRBJ2-6, with TRBD1 matching over 10 bases. V shed 6 bases and J 2 bases; nucleotides not matched to a gene: 4. The CDR3 has 15 amino acids. Germline CDR1 is DFQATT and CDR2 is SNEGSKA (reference sequence).

This clonotype was detected ten times or more. This chain's CDR3 is CASSPLANTEAFF. The CDR3 DNA reads as TGTGCCAGCTCACCATTGGCGAACACTGAAGCTTTCTTT. This chain links TRBV18 with TRBJ1-1; D not certain. Trimming shortened V by 2 bases and J by 1 base, and 5 bases separated the two germline ends. The CDR3 sequence is 13 residues long. Germline assignment: CDR1 KGHSH and CDR2 LQKENI.

This clonotype appeared many times. The J gene is TRBJ1-1, the V gene TRBV20-1; possibly TRBD1 for D (6 bases). Trimming shortened V by 5 bases and J by 4 bases, and 11 bases separated the two germline ends. Germline V CDR1 and CDR2: DFQATT, SNEGSKA (reference sequence). The CDR3 runs to 12 residues. The CDR3 loop is CSAHQGGTEAFF. The CDR3 DNA reads TGCAGTGCTCATCAAGGGGGCACTGAAGCTTTCTTT.

The table lists this clonotype with many counts. The V call is TRBV20-1, the J call TRBJ2-5; possible D gene TRBD2, 6 bases. Trimming shortened V by 2 bases and J by 5 bases, and 15 bases separated the two germline ends. The germline V gene has CDR1 DFQATT and CDR2 SNEGSKA (reference sequence). The CDR3 has 14 amino acids. As DNA, the CDR3 is TGCAGTGCTAGAAAGGCTAGCGCCGAGGAGACCCAGTACTTC. Its protein is CSARKASAEETQYF.

This clonotype has at least ten counts. V is TRBV10-3 and J is TRBJ1-2, with 9 bases aligning to TRBD1. This CDR3 is 13 amino acids long. V shed 10 bases, J shed 8 bases, and the junction held 11 bases outside the gene matches. The V gene's germline CDR1 is ENHRY and CDR2 SYGVKD. The CDR3 loop reads CATLQGADGGYTF. The CDR3 nucleotides read TGTGCCACTCTACAGGGGGCGGATGGGGGCTACACCTTC.

This clonotype is classed as medium-sized. This chain uses TRBV6-1 with TRBJ1-5, with unresolved D. The CDR3 spans 17 residues. The germline V gene has CDR1 MNHNS and CDR2 SASEGT. The V end lost 6 bases, the J end lost 4 bases, and 22 bases lay between the germline ends. Here the CDR3 DNA reads TGTGCCAGCAGCCCGATTATCGGACGGCGGGAGAATCAGCCCCAGCATTTT. This encodes CASSPIIGRRENQPQHF.

This clonotype appeared many times. The chain is built from TRBV7-2 and TRBJ2-5, with a tentative D call TRBD1 (5 bases). This CDR3 has 13 residues. Germline V gene data show CDR1 as SGHTA and CDR2 as FQGNSA. V lost 8 bases and J 4 bases, leaving 14 bases between the germline ends. CDR3 nucleotides: TGTGCCAGCCTAGGGGCCGGTCGAGAGACCCAGTACTTC. Its protein is CASLGAGRETQYF.

This clonotype was recorded at least ten times. The V gene is TRBV5-1, the J gene TRBJ2-1, with a weak D call TRBD1 (5 bases). V was trimmed by 2 bases and J by 6 bases, leaving 9 bases between them. The germline CDR1 and CDR2 sequences are SGHRS and YFSETQ. This CDR3 region has 13 residues. The CDR3 protein is CASSLSTGNEQFF. The CDR3 DNA reads as TGCGCCAGCAGCTTATCCACAGGCAATGAGCAGTTCTTC.

The rearrangement links TRBV28 to TRBJ2-3; D is undetermined. The ends were cut back, 2 bases at V and 8 bases at J, with 20 bases in the middle. The CDR3 length is 16 residues. In germline, CDR1 is MDHEN, CDR2 SYDVKM. The CDR3 protein is CASSLTTSVLSGTQYF. The CDR3 DNA reads as TGTGCCAGCAGTTTAACAACCAGCGTTCTCTCAGGTACGCAGTATTTT.

The rearrangement links TRBV28 to TRBJ1-1, with D tentatively TRBD1 (6 bases). The CDR3 extends over 12 amino acids. V dropped 6 bases and J dropped 6 bases, with 11 bases sitting between them. CDR1 and CDR2 from the germline V gene are MDHEN and SYDVKM. The CDR3 reads CASSSGAPEAFF. Here the CDR3 DNA reads TGTGCCAGCAGCTCAGGGGCGCCTGAAGCTTTCTTT.

This clonotype was found many times. The chain joins TRBV20-1 to TRBJ2-3, with TRBD2 as a possible D gene (6 bases). Germline V gene lookup returns CDR1 DFQATT and CDR2 SNEGSKA (reference sequence). This CDR3 comprises 17 residues. Trimming took off 1 base at V and 0 bases at J, with 17 bases between the two ends. CDR3 in DNA: TGCAGTGCTAGAGGACAAGGGAGGAACGGTAGCACAGATACGCAGTATTTT. This gives the protein CSARGQGRNGSTDTQYF.